The rows below give T cell receptor beta chains drawn from one sample of a study of PD-L1 blockade in urothelial cancer. Using immunoSEQ multiplex PCR, the repertoire was profiled, and TCRdb retains in-frame clones only, with some absent. The data show 45,000 to 60,000 clones, more than 75% seen once. The source material was PBMCs, sampled around atezolizumab (anti-PD-L1) treatment. These receptors originate from a man in his fifties or sixties with urothelial cancer. Both conserved end residues are part of each CDR3. Each record gives: clone size, D gene, J gene, V gene, CDR3 protein, CDR3 DNA. The D gene is left open where the match is weak. Some rows mark clone size as missing; the rest say once, few, many or name a class of expanded clone.

>.|.|TRBJ2-5|TRBV11-2
CASRGGYQETQYF
TGTGCCAGTAGGGGGGGGTACCAAGAGACCCAGTACTTC
>few|TRBD1|TRBJ1-2|TRBV15
CATSRPFTGGTGYTF
TGTGCCACCAGCAGACCATTTACAGGGGGCACTGGCTACACCTTC
>.|TRBD1|TRBJ1-1|TRBV9
CASSRQGGTEAFF
TGTGCCAGCAGCAGACAGGGCGGCACTGAAGCTTTCTTT
>.|TRBD1|TRBJ1-2|TRBV5-1
CASSSGTGGPVYGYTF
TGCGCCAGCAGCTCAGGGACAGGGGGCCCGGTCTATGGCTACACCTTC
>.|TRBD2|TRBJ2-1|TRBV5-5
CASSIRLAGGGNEQFF
TGTGCCAGCAGCATACGACTAGCGGGGGGTGGGAATGAGCAGTTCTTC
>.|TRBD1|TRBJ2-1|TRBV7-9
CASSRATIGDRGRIEQFF
TGTGCCAGCAGCCGGGCTACAATAGGGGACAGGGGGCGAATTGAGCAGTTCTTC
>once|TRBD1|TRBJ1-2|TRBV25-1
CASSDSGQIYGYTF
TGTGCCAGCAGTGATTCGGGACAGATATATGGCTACACCTTC
>.|.|TRBJ2-3|TRBV5-1
CASSFRRGTRIFTDTQYF
TGCGCCAGCAGCTTTAGGCGGGGGACAAGAATTTTCACAGATACGCAGTATTTT
>.|.|TRBJ1-1|TRBV11-2
CASSFRGNTEAFF
TGTGCCAGCAGCTTCAGGGGGAACACTGAAGCTTTCTTT
>once|.|TRBJ1-5|TRBV28
CASFPGGAGQPQHF
TGTGCCAGCTTCCCCGGCGGGGCAGGGCAGCCCCAGCATTTT
>few|TRBD1|TRBJ2-1|TRBV5-1
CASSWDRDNEQFF
TGCGCCAGCAGCTGGGACAGAGACAATGAGCAGTTCTTC
>.|.|TRBJ1-1|TRBV5-1
CASSSQGQNTEAFF
TGCGCCAGCAGCTCCCAGGGGCAGAACACTGAAGCTTTCTTT
>.|.|TRBJ1-5|TRBV2
CASSDKAQGKGQPQHF
TGTGCCAGCAGTGATAAGGCACAGGGAAAAGGTCAGCCCCAGCATTTT
>.|.|TRBJ1-2|TRBV28
CASTLTGDPGSYTF
TGTGCCAGCACCCTCACGGGGGACCCCGGAAGCTACACCTTC
>.|.|TRBJ1-1|TRBV5-1
CASSLDRNTEAFF
TGCGCCAGCAGCTTGGACAGGAACACTGAAGCTTTCTTT